Each of the 10 T cell receptor delta chains below was sequenced from the same sample in a study of γδ T cells in repeated Plasmodium falciparum infection. Gammadelta T cells were flow-sorted from PBMC into Vgamma9/Vdelta2+ and Vdelta2-negative populations for bulk analysis. TCRdb re-called clones from the multiplex PCR reads using CATT. The sample has 75,000 to 95,000 delta-chain clones; 0.85% to 1% are singletons. The sample comprised gamma-delta T cells from blood. Receptor source: a pool of human donors (malaria-infected and uninfected, not separated).

Comment on this clone: A much bigger clone sits one base away, suggesting this may be a read error. The gene calls are TRDV1 and TRDJ1; 7 nucleotides align to TRDD3. The CDR3 has 20 amino acids. Per the germline V gene, CDR1 is TSWWSYY and CDR2 is QGS. Trimming at V came to 3 bases and at J to 10 bases, leaving 29 bases not matched to a gene. CDR3 coding DNA: TGTGCTCTTGGGGAGGGGTTCCACTATCAGTACTGGGGATGCACCGCTCCACTCATCTTT. It translates to CALGEGFHYQYWGCTAPLIF.

This clone was seen a few times. A far bigger clonotype differs at one base, so this is likely a read error. The sample has other DNA sequences that encode this CDR3 too. V and J are TRDV1 and TRDJ1; D perhaps matches TRDD2 (5 bases). The J gene, left out of TCRdb, was set here by checking the DNA against germline. The CDR3 length is 16 residues. The ends were cut back, 3 bases at V and 0 bases at J, with 14 bases in the middle. Germline CDR1 and CDR2: TSWWSYY and QGS. CDR3 DNA: TGTGCTCTTGGGGAGCCTTTTCCTCCTTACACCGATAAACTCATCTTT. This sequence encodes CALGEPFPPYTDKLIF.

This clone has just a few counts. It differs at one base from a far larger clone, so likely a read error. The same CDR3 also results from other DNA sequences found in this sample. The J gene went uncalled, whereas the V gene is TRDV2; TRDD3 is the table's D call and was not checked against the DNA. Per germline, CDR1 GEAIGNYY and CDR2 EKD. CDR3 length: 16 residues. The CDR3 loop reads CACDRLGGNYTDKLIF. CDR3 in DNA: TGTGCCTGTGACCGACTGGGGGGGAACTACACCGATAAACTTATCTTT.

This clone was seen many times. For this DNA, TCRdb reports the protein of a much larger clone, which diverges at residue 6, most likely from a read error; the protein presented here is translated directly from the DNA. Here the CDR3 DNA reads TGTGCCTGTGACACCGCGGGGAGTAAAGTAAAGGGCACCGATAAACTCATCTTT. This encodes CACDTAGSKVKGTDKLIF. The chain couples TRDV2 to TRDJ1; maybe TRDD3 (5 bases). Because TCRdb records no J gene, it was assigned here through a match of the DNA to germline. The CDR3 runs to 18 residues. Looked up from germline, CDR1 is GEAIGNYY and CDR2 is EKD. Trimming pared 0 bases from V and 1 base from J, leaving 20 bases between.

As regards this clone: TCRdb shows a much larger clone's protein in place of this DNA's translation, and the two differ at residue 14, likely through a read error; the protein shown is translated from the DNA. This chain joins TRDV1 and TRDJ1; 9 positions agree with TRDD3. Germline loops: CDR1 TSWWSYY, CDR2 QGS. CDR3 length: 18 residues. Here the CDR3 reads CALGEVIGGIQYTEKLIF. CDR3 sequence (DNA): TGTGCTCTTGGGGAAGTTATCGGGGGGATACAGTACACCGAAAAACTCATCTTT.

This clone occurred many times. The sample holds other DNA sequences that translate to the same CDR3. V usage is TRDV1 and J usage is TRDJ1; 9 bases fit TRDD3. Unmatched junction bases numbered 31, after V lost 0 bases and J lost 2 bases. The CDR3 consists of 25 residues. CDR1 and CDR2 from the germline V gene are TSWWSYY and QGS. CDR3 amino acids: CALGELEELALNLDWGTRLTDKLIF. CDR3 in DNA: TGTGCTCTTGGGGAACTAGAGGAGTTGGCACTTAACTTGGACTGGGGGACGCGCCTTACCGATAAACTCATCTTT.

This clone was found a few times. This likely stems from a read error, as it lies one base from a far larger clone. Other DNA sequences within the sample encode an identical CDR3. The chain combines TRDV1 with TRDJ1, with D perhaps TRDD2 (5 bases). TCRdb carries no J gene annotation; the J gene was assigned here by matching the DNA with germline. Trimming pared 4 bases from V and 0 bases from J, leaving 27 bases between. The CDR3 runs 20 residues. Germline V CDR1 and CDR2: TSWWSYY, QGS. CDR3 loop: CALGASLLAFLYPYTDKLIF. The CDR3 region has the DNA TGTGCTCTTGGGGCATCCCTACTCGCCTTTCTCTACCCCTACACCGATAAACTCATCTTT.

With respect to this clone: The protein held in TCRdb is that of a much larger clone and does not match this DNA's translation at residue 3, likely because of a read error; the protein shown is translated from the DNA. The V gene is TRDV1, the J gene TRDJ1; the match to TRDD3 covers 9 bases. The germline CDR1 and CDR2 sequences are TSWWSYY and QGS. The CDR3 has 19 amino acids. Here the CDR3 DNA reads TGTGCTCCTGGGGAATTCGGCATTTTCTGGGGGATCTTCACCGATAAACTCATCTTT. This gives the protein CAPGEFGIFWGIFTDKLIF.

In this sample, this clone turned up a few times. The protein given by TCRdb reflects a much larger clone and differs at residue 6 from this DNA's translation, likely from a read error; the protein shown is the DNA's translation. V and J are TRDV2 and TRDJ1, with a tentative D call TRDD3 (6 bases). Matching the DNA to germline supplied the J gene, which TCRdb does not give. From germline, CDR1 is GEAIGNYY and CDR2 EKD. The CDR3 extends over 16 amino acids. V lost 3 bases and J lost 0, with 16 bases in between. DNA of the CDR3: TGTGCCTGTGACTCGGCGGGGGAATTATACACCGATAAACTCATCTTT. Protein: CACDSAGELYTDKLIF.

This clone was detected many times. A far larger clone is one base from this, pointing to a likely read error. Other DNA sequences of this sample code for an identical CDR3. The V gene reported is TRDV1; the J gene is uncalled; the D segment call TRDD3 is taken from the table without a DNA check. The length of the CDR3 is 18 residues. The germline V gene encodes CDR1 TSWWSYY and CDR2 QGS. Here the CDR3 DNA reads TGTGCTCTTGGGGTCCGTTGGGCCCCGGATGTACAGGCCGATAAGCTCATCTTT. Amino acid sequence: CALGVRWAPDVQADKLIF.